These 32 T cell receptor beta chains came from one sample sequenced in a study of blood T cells in healthy people across ages. Using a J-beta primer mix together with a sample-barcoded 5' primer, a second PCR was run for roughly 6 to 11 cycles. TCRdb analysed the 5' RACE reads with MiXCR anew, one entry per CDR3 protein. The table shows 750,000 to 850,000 distinct CDR3 sequences, with 25% occurring only once. The sample was also reused in another study, on T cells of mothers and their children.

The source material was blood. The receptors were sampled from a boy aged 10-17 years in good health.

This clonotype was observed a single time. The rearrangement joins TRBV4-3 to TRBJ2-7; D remains unclear. Trimming took 3 bases from V and 6 from J, leaving 12 bases between them. The CDR3 is 13 residues long. CDR1 LGHNA and CDR2 YSLEER come from the germline V gene. In nucleotides, the CDR3 is TGCGCCAGCAGCCATCCGCGCGGCGGCGAGCAGTACTTC. Translated: CASSHPRGGEQYF.

A few counts support this clonotype. In nucleotides, the CDR3 is TGCACAGTGCTAGAGTGGGACAGGGGCACAGATACGCAGTATTTT. Translation gives CTVLEWDRGTDTQYF. The chain couples TRBV20-1 to TRBJ2-3; TRBD1 aligns across 9 bases. This CDR3 is 15 amino acids long. The germline V gene encodes CDR1 DFQATT and CDR2 SNEGSKA (reference sequence).

With regard to this clonotype: An end of the junction does not agree with germline; a read error may underlie this. This chain connects TRBV20-1 to TRBJ2-5; TRBD2 matches at 13 bases. Germline lookup yields CDR1 DFQATT and CDR2 SNEGSKA (reference sequence). The CDR3 extends over 12 amino acids. CDR3 DNA: TGCAGTGCTAGAGCAAGACTAGCGGGGGGCCACTTC. This encodes CSARARLAGGHF.

The rearrangement joins TRBV6-6 to TRBJ2-7; D remains ambiguous. The ends were cut back, 6 bases at V and 0 bases at J, with 18 bases in the middle. CDR1 and CDR2 from the germline V gene are MNHNY and SVGAGI (reference sequence). CDR3 length: 16 residues. CDR3 amino acids: CASRSNDPWDSYEQYF. Here the CDR3 DNA reads TGTGCCAGCAGGTCGAACGATCCCTGGGACTCCTACGAGCAGTACTTC.

This clonotype was observed a few times. Sequence at one end of the junction differs from germline and may be a read error. The chain recombines TRBV7-9 with TRBJ1-4; TRBD1 might be the D (5 bases). CDR1 and CDR2 (germline): SEHNR, FQNEAQ (reference sequence). This CDR3 region has 15 residues. CDR3 protein: CASSLGRGENEKLLF. The CDR3, as DNA: TGTGCCAGCAGCTTAGGCCGAGGGGAGAATGAAAAACTGCTTTTT.

V and J are TRBV12-3 or TRBV12-4 and TRBJ2-5, with D tentatively TRBD1 (6 bases). The CDR3 is made up of 15 amino acids. The V end was cut by 4 bases, the J end by 5 bases, with 17 bases between. The CDR3: CASSSATGWQETQYF. The CDR3 DNA is TGTGCCAGCAGTTCGGCGACAGGTTGGCAGGAGACCCAGTACTTC.

The CDR3 loop is CASSLEGAAGAPYNEQFF. The CDR3 DNA follows: TGTGCCAGCAGCTTAGAGGGGGCAGCGGGAGCCCCCTACAATGAGCAGTTCTTC. The chain recombines TRBV11-1 with TRBJ2-1; possibly TRBD2 for D (8 bases). Trimming removed 1 base at V and 2 bases at J, with 18 bases between. Germline lookup yields CDR1 SGHAT and CDR2 FQDESV (reference sequence). This CDR3 is built from 18 residues.

This chain connects TRBV7-9 to TRBJ2-5; D call uncertain. The V and J ends lost 4 bases and 5 bases respectively, with 11 bases between them. Germline assignment: CDR1 SEHNR and CDR2 FQNEAQ (reference sequence). The CDR3 consists of 13 residues. The CDR3 DNA sequence: TGTGCCAGCAGCTCTGCACGACGGGAGACCCAGTACTTC. Its translation is CASSSARRETQYF.

V is TRBV12-3 or TRBV12-4 and J is TRBJ2-5; D is unresolved. The CDR3 is 13 amino acids. The V end lost 2 bases, the J end lost 5 bases, and 9 bases lay between the germline ends. CDR3 amino acids: CASSLMGAETQYF. As DNA, the CDR3 is TGTGCCAGCAGTTTAATGGGTGCGGAGACCCAGTACTTC.

This clonotype was detected a few times. At one end the junction does not follow the germline gene, possibly because of a read error. The V and J genes are TRBV4-3 and TRBJ2-7; 8 bases line up with TRBD1. Germline V gene data show CDR1 as LGHNA and CDR2 as YSLEER. This CDR3 contains 14 residues. In DNA, the CDR3 is TGCGCCAGCAGCCAAGGGCAGGGGGCCTACGAGCAGTGCTTC. Translation: CASSQGQGAYEQCF.

This clonotype has just a few counts. The chain uses TRBV29-1 and TRBJ2-4; 9 bases match TRBD1. Germline V CDR1 and CDR2: SQVTM, ANQGSEA. Losses at the gene ends were 0 bases for V and 5 bases for J; bases not matched to a gene: 2. The CDR3 contains 14 residues. CDR3 loop: CSVEEGQGQNIQYF. CDR3 DNA: TGCAGCGTTGAAGAAGGACAGGGGCAAAACATTCAGTACTTC. Drawing the rest from reference TRBV29-1 and TRBJ2-4, the complete variable domain is SAVISQKPSRDICQRGTSLTIQCQVDSQVTMMFWYRQQPGQSLTLIATANQGSEATYESGFVIDKFPISRPNLTFSTLTVSNMSPEDSSIYLCSVEEGQGQNIQYFGAGTRLSVL.

The chain is built from TRBV12-5 and TRBJ2-2; TRBD2 might be the D (6 bases). CDR3 size: 15 residues. CDR1 is LGHNT, CDR2 FRNRAP, per germline. V lost 1 base to trimming and J lost 3 bases, with 9 bases between them. The CDR3 loop reads CASGLGRGDTGELFF. The CDR3 nucleotides read TGTGCTAGTGGTTTGGGGCGGGGCGACACCGGGGAGCTGTTTTTT.

The CDR3 region has the DNA TGCAGTGCTAGAGTTGCGGGAGTCGTCTCCTACGAGCAGTACTTC. Translation gives CSARVAGVVSYEQYF. This sequence joins TRBV20-1 and TRBJ2-7, with 7 bases aligning to TRBD2. Trimming at V came to 1 base and at J to 0 bases, leaving 6 bases not matched to a gene. The CDR3 spans 15 residues. CDR1 and CDR2 (germline): DFQATT, SNEGSKA (reference sequence).

The chain employs TRBV28 and TRBJ2-3; 10 bases map to TRBD2. Germline V lookup: CDR1 MDHEN, CDR2 SYDVKM. After removal of 5 bases from V and 5 bases from J, the junction contained 7 bases not matched to a gene. CDR3 length: 15 amino acids. The CDR3 DNA reads as TGTGCCAGCAGTCAACGACTAGCGGGTAAAGATACGCAGTATTTT. Amino acid sequence: CASSQRLAGKDTQYF.

The chain employs TRBV29-1 and TRBJ2-2, with TRBD2 as a possible D gene (5 bases). V was trimmed by 5 bases and J by 0 bases, leaving 13 bases between them. The CDR3 consists of 15 residues. Germline lookup yields CDR1 SQVTM and CDR2 ANQGSEA. CDR3 loop: CSVYEGRTNTGELFF. The CDR3 DNA follows: TGCAGCGTTTACGAGGGCAGGACGAACACCGGGGAGCTGTTTTTT.

The CDR3 here is CASSLWTGDTEAFF. The CDR3 nucleotides read TGTGCCAGCAGTTTGTGGACAGGGGACACTGAAGCTTTCTTT. This chain uses TRBV27 with TRBJ1-1; 9 bases fit TRBD1. J gave up 3 bases and V 3 bases, and 2 bases lay outside the gene matches. Germline V lookup: CDR1 MNHEY, CDR2 SMNVEV (reference sequence). The CDR3 is 14 amino acids.

This clonotype was detected many times. The gene calls are TRBV7-9 and TRBJ2-5; a possible D gene is TRBD2 (6 bases). V lost 8 bases, J lost 5 bases, and 15 bases lay in between. Germline CDR1 reads SEHNR; CDR2 reads FQNEAQ (reference sequence). The CDR3 sequence is 13 residues long. CDR3 nucleotide sequence: TGTGCCAGCTCACCACCGGGAGCGGAGACCCAGTACTTC. It translates to CASSPPGAETQYF. The full variable domain, rest sourced from reference TRBV7-9 and TRBJ2-5, is DTGVSQNPRHKITKRGQNVTFRCDPISEHNRLYWYRQTLGQGPEFLTYFQNEAQLEKSRLLSDRFSAERPKGSFSTLEIQRTEQGDSAMYLCASSPPGAETQYFGPGTRLLVL.

The chain combines TRBV14 with TRBJ2-5, with D unresolved. This CDR3 comprises 13 residues. The V gene's germline CDR1 is SGHDN and CDR2 FVKESK. V was shortened by 6 bases and J by 5 bases, with 13 bases between the two germline ends. The DNA of the CDR3 is TGTGCCAGCAGTCCGCCGCTAAAGGAGACCCAGTACTTC. Amino acids: CASSPPLKETQYF. The full variable domain, rest sourced from reference TRBV14 and TRBJ2-5, is EAGVTQFPSHSVIEKGQTVTLRCDPISGHDNLYWYRRVMGKEIKFLLHFVKESKQDESGMPNNRFLAERTGGTYSTLKVQPAELEDSGVYFCASSPPLKETQYFGPGTRLLVL.

This clonotype was counted a few times. The CDR3 DNA is TGTGCCACCAGCAGAGTACCAGGGATGTCCTACGAGCAGTACTTC. The encoded protein is CATSRVPGMSYEQYF. The V and J genes are TRBV15 and TRBJ2-7, with TRBD1 as a possible D gene (5 bases). CDR3 length: 15 residues. Germline CDR1 is LNHNV and CDR2 is YYDKDF (reference sequence). V lost 1 base and J 1 base, leaving 11 bases between the germline ends.

This rearrangement joins TRBV19 to TRBJ2-7; D is unresolved. V dropped 6 bases and J dropped 8 bases, with 20 bases sitting between them. The V gene's germline CDR1 is LNHDA and CDR2 SQIVND (reference sequence). The CDR3 is 14 amino acids. DNA for the CDR3: TGTGCCAGTAGCTCACCATCCTTAGGGCATCAGCAGTACTTC. Residues: CASSSPSLGHQQYF.

The V gene is TRBV28, the J gene TRBJ2-7; D perhaps matches TRBD2 (7 bases). V lost 2 bases and J lost 3, with 14 bases in between. This CDR3 has 15 residues. CDR1 MDHEN and CDR2 SYDVKM come from the germline V gene. DNA of the CDR3: TGTGCCAGCAGTTTAAAGGGGGGGAGTGGCTACGAGCAGTACTTC. Encoded protein: CASSLKGGSGYEQYF.

This chain joins TRBV4-3 and TRBJ1-6, with D unclear. Germline V CDR1 and CDR2: LGHNA, YSLEER. Deletions cut 1 base from V and 6 bases from J, with 7 bases between. This CDR3 has 14 amino acids. The CDR3 loop is CASSQVVVNSPLHF. The CDR3 bases are TGCGCCAGCAGCCAAGTGGTGGTTAATTCACCCCTCCACTTT.

The rearrangement links TRBV6-2 or TRBV6-3 to TRBJ2-3, with D unclear. From germline, CDR1 is MNHEY and CDR2 SVGEGT. V was cut by 2 bases and J by 2 bases, with 11 bases left in between. This CDR3 comprises 15 residues. The CDR3 DNA reads TGTGCCAGCAGTTACACCTCACGCTTCACAGATACGCAGTATTTT. Translation gives CASSYTSRFTDTQYF.

This clonotype was observed a handful of times. The rearrangement uses TRBV4-3 and TRBJ2-7; a possible D gene is TRBD1 (6 bases). CDR1 is LGHNA, CDR2 YSLEER, per germline. The ends were cut back, 0 bases at V and 3 bases at J, with 15 bases in the middle. There are 16 residues in the CDR3. CDR3 sequence reads: CASSQDARGPNYEQYF. For the CDR3, the DNA is TGCGCCAGCAGCCAAGATGCCAGGGGCCCAAACTACGAGCAGTACTTC.

This clonotype occurred a few times. CDR3 coding DNA: TGTGCCAGCAGCATTGGACAGGGCAAGAACACTGAAGCTTTCTTT. It encodes CASSIGQGKNTEAFF. The rearrangement uses TRBV7-2 and TRBJ1-1; 8 nucleotides agree with TRBD1. Germline CDR1 SGHTA, CDR2 FQGNSA. J gave up 1 base and V 5 bases, and 6 bases lay outside the gene matches. The CDR3 sequence is 15 residues long.

This sequence joins TRBV7-8 and TRBJ2-3, with a tentative D call TRBD2 (5 bases). This CDR3 spans 16 amino acids. Per germline, CDR1 SGHVS and CDR2 FQNEAQ. Between the trimmed V and J ends, which lost 6 bases and 0 bases, there was a span of 16 bases. CDR3: CASRPPGYSSTDTQYF. The CDR3 DNA follows: TGTGCCAGCAGGCCCCCGGGGTACTCCAGCACAGATACGCAGTATTTT.

The chain is built from TRBV29-1 and TRBJ1-1; D is undetermined. V lost 6 bases, J lost 0 bases, and 11 bases lay in between. This CDR3 is 13 amino acids long. Germline loops: CDR1 SQVTM, CDR2 ANQGSEA. This CDR3 is CSVASRLNTEAFF. In DNA, the CDR3 is TGCAGCGTGGCGAGTCGGCTGAACACTGAAGCTTTCTTT.

The table lists this clonotype with a few counts. The rearrangement uses TRBV2 and TRBJ2-5; D is perhaps TRBD2 (6 bases). Matching the DNA end better, TRBJ2-1 makes the J call doubtful. Germline CDR1 reads SNHLY; CDR2 reads FYNNEI. CDR3 length: 14 residues. The CDR3 here is CASMGTGTWNEQFF. The CDR3, as DNA: TGTGCCAGCATGGGGACTGGAACTTGGAATGAGCAGTTCTTC.

The gene calls are TRBV30 and TRBJ2-5; D remains unclear. V lost 1 base and J 2 bases, leaving 5 bases between the germline ends. The CDR3 sequence is 12 residues long. Germline-derived CDR1 and CDR2 are GTSNPN and SVGIG (reference sequence). The CDR3 region is CAWSAPQETQYF. The CDR3 DNA sequence: TGTGCCTGGAGTGCCCCTCAAGAGACCCAGTACTTC.

V gene TRBV29-1 combines with J gene TRBJ2-7; D is possibly TRBD1 or TRBD2 (5 bases each). The ends were cut back, 6 bases at V and 0 bases at J, with 15 bases in the middle. This CDR3 contains 14 residues. The germline CDR1 and CDR2 sequences are SQVTM and ANQGSEA. The CDR3 spells CSVEGPGTSYEQYF. The DNA of the CDR3 is TGCAGCGTAGAGGGCCCAGGGACCTCCTACGAGCAGTACTTC.

The rearrangement links TRBV4-1 to TRBJ2-3, with 7 bases identical to TRBD2. The ends lost 0 bases at V and 2 bases at J; junction bases unmatched: 8. The CDR3 sequence is 17 residues long. Germline V gene data show CDR1 as MGHRA and CDR2 as YSYEKL. CDR3 nucleotide sequence: TGCGCCAGCAGCCAAGATGGCCTAGCGGTTTACACAGATACGCAGTATTTT. Its protein product is CASSQDGLAVYTDTQYF.

This chain joins TRBV7-6 and TRBJ1-4; 7 nucleotides align to TRBD1. Germline CDR1 SGHVS, CDR2 FNYEAQ. The ends lost 3 bases at V and 8 bases at J; junction bases unmatched: 12. This CDR3 is built from 16 residues. The CDR3 nucleotides are TGTGCCAGCAGCTTTGACAGGGACGGGATTGGAGAAAAACTGTTTTTT. This codes for CASSFDRDGIGEKLFF.